Listed here is a single T cell receptor (beta chain). Per germline, CDR1 SGDLS and CDR2 YYNGEE. The germline V and J ends were trimmed by 3 bases and 2 bases, with 12 bases remaining between them. The CDR3 sequence is 14 residues long. This sample is drawn from a study of blood T cell repertoires in COVID-19. Study in general: Acute and convalescent COVID-19 specimens originated in the United States, Italy and Spain. PBMCs, B-cell-depleted T cells, or T cells were the source of the cDNA or gDNA that made up the material.

Original processing methods: Reference gene primer amplification in the assay estimated nucleated cell counts. Some clones are missing from TCRdb's copy, which holds only in-frame ones; the method was immunoSEQ multiplex PCR. V and J calls and clone size are copied from that table; D and trimming were computed from the DNA. The sample consists of about 110,000 clones, 65% to 90% of them appearing once. Sequenced: peripheral blood. This rearrangement joins TRBV9 to TRBJ2-7, with D unclear. This sequence originates from a man aged 45-60 years with acute or convalescent COVID-19. CDR3 DNA sequence: TGTGCCAGCAGCGCCCCCGACTTGCCCTACGAGCAGTACTTC. As protein: CASSAPDLPYEQYF.